A single sample is the source of the 15 T cell receptor beta chains below, sequenced in a study of early T cells in non-severe SARS-CoV-2 infection. In TCRdb, the 5' RACE reads were re-called with MiXCR into one record per CDR3 protein. Here the sample spans roughly 72,000 distinct CDR3 sequences, about an eighth being singletons. The starting material was whole blood, obtained at baseline. Receptors were obtained from an adult who was a healthcare worker with PCR-confirmed SARS-CoV-2 infection or an uninfected control (not recorded which).

The gene calls are TRBV7-8 and TRBJ2-2; 7 nucleotides agree with TRBD2. There are 16 residues in the CDR3. Per germline, CDR1 SGHVS and CDR2 FQNEAQ. Trimming at V came to 1 base and at J to 0 bases, leaving 2 bases not matched to a gene. The CDR3 is CASSLEGGANTGELFF. The DNA for the CDR3 is TGTGCCAGCAGCTTAGAGGGAGGGGCGAACACCGGGGAGCTGTTTTTT. Full variable domain (missing parts from reference TRBV7-8 and TRBJ2-2): GAGVSQSPRYKVAKRGQDVALRCDPISGHVSLFWYQQALGQGPEFLTYFQNEAQLDKSGLPSDRFFAERPEGSVSTLKIQRTQQEDSAVYLCASSLEGGANTGELFFGEGSRLTVL.

This clonotype was counted only a few times. The chain has TRBV10-2 and TRBJ2-3; D is possibly TRBD2 (6 bases). The germline V gene encodes CDR1 WSHSY and CDR2 SAAADI. The CDR3 sequence is 14 residues long. V dropped 6 bases and J dropped 3 bases, with 13 bases sitting between them. CDR3 nucleotides: TGCGCCAGCAGCACGCGGGGTGTGACAGATACGCAGTATTTT. Protein product: CASSTRGVTDTQYF.

The chain combines TRBV3-1 with TRBJ1-6; tentative D call: TRBD1 (6 bases). V lost 0 bases and J 5 bases, leaving 8 bases between the germline ends. Germline lookup yields CDR1 LGHDT and CDR2 YNNKEL (reference sequence). The CDR3 is 15 amino acids. CDR3 region: CASSQDWTDNSPLHF. CDR3 in DNA: TGTGCCAGCAGCCAAGACTGGACAGATAATTCACCCCTCCACTTT.

CDR3 nucleotide sequence: TGTGCCAGCAGTGTGGGACCCAACAATGAGCAGTTCTTC. Translation: CASSVGPNNEQFF. This chain uses TRBV2 with TRBJ2-1; D tentatively reads TRBD1 or TRBD2 (5 bases each). Trimming removed 4 bases from V and 5 bases from J, with 9 bases in between. This CDR3 has 13 residues. Germline CDR1 and CDR2: SNHLY and FYNNEI.

In its sample, this clonotype was seen many times. The rearrangement uses TRBV5-1 and TRBJ2-1; TRBD2 agrees at 10 bases. The germline V gene encodes CDR1 SGHRS and CDR2 YFSETQ. V gave up 3 bases and J gave up 11 bases; unmatched junction bases: 5. The CDR3 is 13 residues long. The CDR3 nucleotides read TGCGCCAGCAGCTCAGCGGGGGGGCCGCAGCAGTTCTTC. Amino acid sequence: CASSSAGGPQQFF.

At least ten counts were recorded for this clonotype. This rearrangement joins TRBV7-6 to TRBJ1-2; no clear D gene. Germline V CDR1 and CDR2: SGHVS, FNYEAQ. The CDR3 runs 14 residues. Trimming removed 4 bases at V and 7 bases at J, with 16 bases between. The CDR3 nucleotides are TGTGCCAGCAGCTGGGCAGGAGGACGAAGTGGCTACACCTTC. Protein: CASSWAGGRSGYTF.

In its sample, this clonotype was seen many times. This chain links TRBV7-8 with TRBJ2-5, with D perhaps given as TRBD1 or TRBD2 (6 bases each). With 0 bases removed from V and 5 bases from J, the gap between germline ends came to 10 bases. The length of the CDR3 is 14 residues. CDR1 is SGHVS and CDR2 is FQNEAQ in the germline V gene. In nucleotides, the CDR3 is TGTGCCAGCAGCTTAGCCCGGGGGCGGGAGACCCAGTACTTC. Translated: CASSLARGRETQYF.

At least ten counts were recorded for this clonotype. V is TRBV7-8 and J is TRBJ1-6; 8 nucleotides agree with TRBD1. Germline CDR1 reads SGHVS; CDR2 reads FQNEAQ. The CDR3 is made up of 16 amino acids. The V gene end was trimmed by 4 bases and the J gene end by 4 bases; junction bases not matched to a gene: 6. In nucleotides, the CDR3 is TGTGCCAGCAGCTCGGACAGGGCTCGGTATAATTCACCCCTCCACTTT. Its protein product is CASSSDRARYNSPLHF.

This sequence joins TRBV6-2 or TRBV6-3 and TRBJ1-1; no definite D call. Trimming cost V 7 bases and J 4 bases, with 13 bases left between them. CDR1 and CDR2 from the germline V gene are MNHEY and SVGEGT. The CDR3 consists of 13 residues. The CDR3 nucleotides are TGTGCCAGCACCTCAAGTAGAGGCACTGAAGCTTTCTTT. As protein: CASTSSRGTEAFF.

This clonotype was seen a handful of times. The chain joins TRBV6-1 to TRBJ2-7; D is ambiguous. CDR3 size: 11 residues. The germline gives CDR1 MNHNS, CDR2 SASEGT. Trimming removed 4 bases at V and 3 bases at J, with 4 bases between. Here the CDR3 reads CASSAYYEQYF. Written as DNA, the CDR3 is TGTGCCAGCAGTGCCTACTACGAGCAGTACTTC.

This clonotype was recorded at least ten times. This chain links TRBV4-1 with TRBJ2-7, with TRBD1 matching 11 bases. The V gene end was trimmed by 4 bases and the J gene end by 3 bases; junction bases not matched to a gene: 8. The CDR3 is made up of 16 amino acids. CDR1 and CDR2 (germline): MGHRA, YSYEKL. The CDR3 coding sequence is TGCGCCAGCAGCCGTTCTCCCGGGACAGGGGGCTACGAGCAGTACTTC. Protein: CASSRSPGTGGYEQYF.

There are a few counts of this clonotype. The chain recombines TRBV4-1 with TRBJ2-5, with 8 bases lining up with TRBD1. The CDR3 contains 15 residues. Losses at the gene ends were 5 bases for V and 3 bases for J; bases not matched to a gene: 8. In germline, CDR1 is MGHRA, CDR2 YSYEKL. CDR3 nucleotides: TGCGCCAGCAGCTATTCCCCGGACAGGGAAGAGACCCAGTACTTC. It encodes CASSYSPDREETQYF.

This clonotype was counted many times. The chain joins TRBV28 to TRBJ1-2, with 8 bases fitting TRBD1. CDR3 length: 14 amino acids. J gave up 7 bases and V 2 bases, and 6 bases lay outside the gene matches. Germline lookup yields CDR1 MDHEN and CDR2 SYDVKM. CDR3 DNA sequence: TGTGCCAGCAGTTTAACAGGGGGGTTTTCTGGCTACACCTTC. Translation gives CASSLTGGFSGYTF.

V and J are TRBV2 and TRBJ1-1, with a possible D match to TRBD1 (5 bases). The V end was cut by 2 bases, the J end by 10 bases, with 14 bases between. CDR1 and CDR2 (germline): SNHLY, FYNNEI. CDR3 size: 13 residues. The CDR3 region has the DNA TGTGCCAGCAGTGAAACCGAGCGGGGACTAGCTTTCTTT. This gives the protein CASSETERGLAFF.

This clonotype was counted between two and nine times. The V and J genes are TRBV20-1 and TRBJ2-1; D not resolved. Looked up from germline, CDR1 is DFQATT and CDR2 is SNEGSKA (reference sequence). This CDR3 has 13 residues. The V end was cut by 3 bases, the J end by 4 bases, with 10 bases between. The CDR3 DNA is TGCAGTGCTAGGGTTCGACAATACAATGAGCAGTTCTTC. Protein sequence: CSARVRQYNEQFF.